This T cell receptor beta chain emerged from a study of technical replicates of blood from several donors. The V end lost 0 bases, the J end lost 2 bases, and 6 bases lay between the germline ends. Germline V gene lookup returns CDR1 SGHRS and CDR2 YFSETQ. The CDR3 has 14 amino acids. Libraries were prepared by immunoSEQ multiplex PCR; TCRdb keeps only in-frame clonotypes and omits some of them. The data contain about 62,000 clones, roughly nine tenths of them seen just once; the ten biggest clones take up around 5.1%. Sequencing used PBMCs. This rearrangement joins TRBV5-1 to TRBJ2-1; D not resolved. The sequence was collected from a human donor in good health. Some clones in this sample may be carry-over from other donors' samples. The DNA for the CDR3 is TGCGCCAGCAGCTTGGAACTAACCTACAATGAGCAGTTCTTC. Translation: CASSLELTYNEQFF.